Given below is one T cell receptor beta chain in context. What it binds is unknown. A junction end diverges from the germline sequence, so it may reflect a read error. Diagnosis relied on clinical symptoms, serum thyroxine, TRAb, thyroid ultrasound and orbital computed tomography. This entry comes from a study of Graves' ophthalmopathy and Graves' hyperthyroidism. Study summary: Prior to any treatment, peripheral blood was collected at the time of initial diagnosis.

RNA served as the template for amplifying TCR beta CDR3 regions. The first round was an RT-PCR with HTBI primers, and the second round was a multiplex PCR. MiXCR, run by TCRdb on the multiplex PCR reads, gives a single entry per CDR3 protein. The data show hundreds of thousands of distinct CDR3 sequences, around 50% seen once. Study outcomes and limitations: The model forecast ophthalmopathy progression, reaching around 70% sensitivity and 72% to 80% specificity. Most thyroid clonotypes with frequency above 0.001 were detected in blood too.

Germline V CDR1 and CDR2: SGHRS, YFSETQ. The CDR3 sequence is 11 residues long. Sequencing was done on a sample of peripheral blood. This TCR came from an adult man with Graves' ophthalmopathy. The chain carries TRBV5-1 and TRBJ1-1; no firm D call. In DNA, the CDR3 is TGTGCCAGCAGTTCCCCCGGGGAAGCTTTCTTT. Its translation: CASSSPGEAFF.